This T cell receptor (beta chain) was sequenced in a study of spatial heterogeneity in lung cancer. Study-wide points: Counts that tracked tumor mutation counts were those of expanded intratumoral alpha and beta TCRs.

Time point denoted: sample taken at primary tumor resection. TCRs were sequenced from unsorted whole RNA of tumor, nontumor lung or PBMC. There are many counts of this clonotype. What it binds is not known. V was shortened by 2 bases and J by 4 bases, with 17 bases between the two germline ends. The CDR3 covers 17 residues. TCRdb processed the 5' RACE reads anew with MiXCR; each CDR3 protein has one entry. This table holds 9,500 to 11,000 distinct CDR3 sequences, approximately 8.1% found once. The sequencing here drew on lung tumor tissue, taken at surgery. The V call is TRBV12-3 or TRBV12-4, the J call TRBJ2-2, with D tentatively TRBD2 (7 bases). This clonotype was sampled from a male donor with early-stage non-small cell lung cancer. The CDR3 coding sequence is TGTGCCAGCAGTTTAAGGGAGGGCAGGGGAGTCACCGGGGAGCTGTTTTTT. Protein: CASSLREGRGVTGELFF.